The clone carrying this T cell receptor beta chain has just one count. The data derive from a study of shared T cell receptors in the human thymus. The germline V gene has CDR1 LGHNA and CDR2 YSLEER. There are 17 residues in the CDR3. The ends were cut back, 3 bases at V and 5 bases at J, with 20 bases in the middle. Sequencing used immunoSEQ multiplex PCR; TCRdb keeps in-frame clones, though not all of them. The sample lists some 700,000 clones; 70% to 90% were seen once. These data were also reused for a study on human thymus T cells. Turning to that study: Among unrelated individuals, related research reported thymic repertoires that overlapped highly.

The sequencing input was thymocytes. The sequence derives from a girl under three years old with a congenital heart defect. This chain connects TRBV4-3 to TRBJ2-1, with a weak D call TRBD1 (6 bases). Here the CDR3 DNA reads TGCGCCAGCAGCCATGTGTCTTTGGCAGGGGCTGACAATGAGCAGTTCTTC. As protein: CASSHVSLAGADNEQFF.